This T cell receptor (beta chain) was found in a study of cytomegalovirus exposure and HLA in healthy donors. Whole-study context: Earlier findings included roughly 100 million unique TCR beta sequences obtained from 150 million to 200 million T cells. Study outcomes and limitations: Later analysis reportedly placed an Asian-associated ancestry cluster below the roughly 700-donor mean in N-insertions. Equally common other TCR beta chains were less clonally expanded than HLA-associated ones, a later analysis found. It was in a later analysis that TCR association rates were seen to vary by HLA locus, highest for DRB1 and lowest for HLA-C.

PCR primers comprised 60 Vbeta and 13 Jbeta primers. Only in-frame clones appear in the TCRdb table, and some are missing; sequencing was by immunoSEQ multiplex PCR. The data contain approximately 200,000 clones, just under 75% of them seen just once; the ten biggest clones take up 2.5% to 4%. Points on this clone: The antigen is unknown.

Trimming at V came to 5 bases and at J to 3 bases, leaving 5 bases not matched to a gene. Germline V gene lookup returns CDR1 WNHNN and CDR2 SYGVQD (reference sequence). This CDR3 is 14 amino acids long. This chain links TRBV10-1 with TRBJ2-7; TRBD2 matches at 9 bases. The source material was PBMCs. The clonotype was recovered from a woman between 25 and 40 years old in good health and CMV-seropositive. CDR3 amino acids: CASSQRTSVYEQYF. The CDR3 DNA follows: TGCGCCAGCAGTCAACGGACTAGCGTCTACGAGCAGTACTTC.